The rows below give T cell receptor beta chains drawn from one sample of a study of blood T cell repertoires in COVID-19. The protocol was immunoSEQ multiplex PCR, while the TCRdb copy is restricted to in-frame clones and leaves out a portion. The sample has about 100,000 clones, around 90% seen once. The source material was peripheral blood. These TCRs come from a man aged 45-65 years with acute or convalescent COVID-19. CDR3s include the opening cysteine and the closing phenylalanine or tryptophan. D genes are given only for firm matches. Clone sizes are given selectively: once, few, many, or a class where the clone is expanded.

>NA|TRBJ1-5|TRBV28|NA
CASSKQSQPQHF
TGTGCCAGCAGCAAACAGAGCCAGCCCCAGCATTTT
>NA|TRBJ1-5|TRBV7-6|NA
CASSPGAYSNQPQHF
TGTGCCAGCAGCCCAGGGGCATATAGCAATCAGCCCCAGCATTTT
>NA|TRBJ2-1|TRBV9|NA
CASSVVGLAGNEQFF
TGTGCCAGCAGCGTAGTGGGACTGGCGGGCAATGAGCAGTTCTTC
>NA|TRBJ2-3|TRBV9|NA
CASSVTRADSRGTDTQYF
TGTGCCAGCAGCGTAACTCGAGCGGACAGTCGCGGCACAGATACGCAGTATTTT
>NA|TRBJ1-3|TRBV18|NA
CASSPSGVGNTIYF
TGTGCCAGCTCACCCTCCGGGGTTGGAAACACCATATATTTT
>few|TRBJ1-1|TRBV10-3|TRBD1
CAISSGQGMNTEAFF
TGTGCCATCAGTTCCGGACAGGGCATGAACACTGAAGCTTTCTTT
>NA|TRBJ1-2|TRBV7-2|NA
CASSLGSMGGYTF
TGTGCCAGCAGCTTAGGGAGTATGGGTGGCTACACCTTC
>NA|TRBJ1-2|TRBV15|NA
CATSRIGESYTF
TGTGCCACCAGCAGAATAGGGGAAAGCTACACCTTC
>NA|TRBJ2-6|TRBV18|TRBD1
CASSPGQPSSGANVLTF
TGTGCCAGCTCCCCGGGACAGCCCTCCTCTGGGGCCAACGTCCTGACTTTC
>NA|TRBJ1-4|TRBV7-8|TRBD1
CASSKGGGYDEKLFF
TGTGCCAGCAGCAAAGGGGGCGGGTATGATGAAAAACTGTTTTTT
>NA|TRBJ2-7|TRBV12-3/TRBV12-4|NA
CASSLGLEQYF
TGTGCCAGCAGTCTAGGGCTGGAGCAGTACTTC
>NA|TRBJ1-1|TRBV20-1|NA
CSASSPPGAGWNTEAFF
TGCAGTGCTAGTTCGCCCCCAGGGGCCGGGTGGAACACTGAAGCTTTCTTT
>NA|TRBJ2-1|TRBV6-5|TRBD1
CASSRTGKEFF
TGTGCCAGCAGTAGGACAGGAAAGGAGTTCTTC
>NA|TRBJ2-5|TRBV15|NA
CATSGGSLGIQETQYF
TGTGCCACCAGCGGGGGCTCCCTCGGCATCCAAGAGACCCAGTACTTC
>NA|TRBJ1-5|TRBV6-2/TRBV6-3|NA
CASSQGRDTSNQPQHF
TGTGCCAGCAGTCAGGGAAGGGACACGAGCAATCAGCCCCAGCATTTT
>NA|TRBJ1-6|TRBV2|TRBD1
CASRGQGRGSPLHF
TGTGCCAGCAGAGGACAGGGTCGGGGGTCACCCCTCCACTTT
>NA|TRBJ2-3|TRBV9|NA
CASSVHGTSTDTQYF
TGTGCCAGCAGCGTACACGGGACTAGCACAGATACGCAGTATTTT
>NA|TRBJ1-2|TRBV11-2|NA
CASSLQSQGSGYTF
TGTGCCAGCAGCTTACAGTCGCAGGGCTCTGGCTACACCTTC
>NA|TRBJ1-1|TRBV2|NA
CASSPTQRNTEAFF
TGTGCCAGCAGTCCGACACAGAGGAACACTGAAGCTTTCTTT
>NA|TRBJ1-5|TRBV2|NA
CASSEERQHSNQPQHF
TGTGCCAGCAGTGAAGAGCGCCAGCATAGCAATCAGCCCCAGCATTTT
>NA|TRBJ1-6|TRBV6-1|TRBD1
CASSDGDRVRRSPLHF
TGTGCCAGCAGTGACGGGGACAGGGTTCGGCGGTCACCCCTCCACTTT
>NA|TRBJ1-4|TRBV6-5|TRBD1
CASSLTGGREKLFF
TGTGCCAGCAGCCTTACAGGGGGTCGTGAAAAACTGTTTTTT
>once|TRBJ2-7|TRBV7-2|NA
CASSLLLPPYEQYF
TGTGCCAGCAGCTTATTACTCCCCCCCTACGAGCAGTACTTC
>NA|TRBJ1-1|TRBV6-2/TRBV6-3|NA
CASSYWKSGGNTEAFF
TGTGCCAGCAGTTACTGGAAATCCGGGGGAAACACTGAAGCTTTCTTT
>NA|TRBJ1-4|TRBV3-1/TRBV3-2|NA
CASSQILGGNEKLFF
TGTGCCAGCAGCCAAATCTTGGGGGGTAATGAAAAACTGTTTTTT
>NA|TRBJ1-2|TRBV6-5|TRBD1
CASRGQGGGYTF
TGTGCCAGCAGGGGACAGGGTGGCGGCTACACCTTC
>NA|TRBJ2-7|TRBV9|TRBD1
CASSAGQGAVSYEQYF
TGTGCCAGCAGCGCAGGACAGGGGGCAGTGTCCTACGAGCAGTACTTC
>NA|TRBJ2-7|TRBV5-8|TRBD1
CASSPGTGGLRQYF
TGTGCCAGCAGCCCCGGGACAGGGGGTCTAAGGCAGTACTTC
>once|TRBJ2-7|TRBV7-9|NA
CASSPSAVSYEQYF
TGTGCCAGCAGCCCGTCGGCGGTATCTTACGAGCAGTACTTC
>NA|TRBJ2-3|TRBV27|TRBD1
CASSSYRGQVGTDTQYF
TGTGCCAGCAGTTCGTACAGGGGGCAAGTAGGCACAGATACGCAGTATTTT
>once|TRBJ2-3|TRBV7-8|TRBD1
CASSLQTGADTQYF
TGTGCCAGCAGCTTACAAACAGGGGCAGATACGCAGTATTTT
>once|TRBJ2-7|TRBV29-1|TRBD2
CSVRLAGTSYEQYF
TGCAGCGTTCGACTAGCGGGGACCTCCTACGAGCAGTACTTC
>NA|TRBJ1-2|TRBV6-6|NA
CASVGLQGNRGYTF
TGTGCCAGCGTGGGTCTACAGGGAAATCGCGGCTACACCTTC
>NA|TRBJ2-2|TRBV4-1|TRBD1
CASSQDQGANTGELFF
TGCGCCAGCAGCCAAGATCAGGGGGCAAACACCGGGGAGCTGTTTTTT
>NA|TRBJ1-5|TRBV18|NA
CASSPTVENQPQHF
TGTGCCAGCTCACCTACGGTAGAAAATCAGCCCCAGCATTTT
>once|TRBJ1-4|TRBV27|NA
CASSPGGGYGEKLFF
TGTGCCAGCAGTCCCGGGGGGGGCTATGGGGAAAAACTGTTTTTT
>NA|TRBJ2-7|TRBV20-1|NA
CSARGQYEQYF
TGCAGTGCCCGTGGGCAATACGAGCAGTACTTC
>NA|TRBJ1-2|TRBV5-5|TRBD1
CASSPRMQGASGYTF
TGTGCCAGCAGCCCCCGTATGCAGGGGGCGAGTGGCTACACCTTC
>NA|TRBJ1-2|TRBV5-1|NA
CASSQLLGDLGYTF
TGCGCCAGCAGCCAACTACTAGGAGACCTTGGCTACACCTTC
>NA|TRBJ1-4|TRBV5-1|NA
CASSVGHVGENEKLFF
TGCGCCAGCAGCGTAGGACATGTCGGTGAGAATGAAAAACTGTTTTTT
>NA|TRBJ2-7|TRBV24-1|NA
CATSDSQGRDEQYF
TGTGCCACCAGTGATAGCCAGGGGAGAGACGAGCAGTACTTC
>NA|TRBJ1-6|TRBV9|NA
CASSALAVDSPLHF
TGTGCCAGCAGCGCATTGGCGGTAGATTCACCCCTCCACTTT
>NA|TRBJ1-1|TRBV7-6|TRBD1
CASSFATGRQNTEAFF
TGTGCCAGCAGCTTCGCGACAGGGAGGCAGAACACTGAAGCTTTCTTT
>once|TRBJ2-2|TRBV5-6|TRBD1
CASSRTGRSGELFF
TGTGCCAGCAGCCGGACAGGGAGGTCCGGGGAGCTGTTTTTT
>NA|TRBJ2-3|TRBV6-4|NA
CASSPRTGTDTQYF
TGTGCCAGCAGCCCCCGGACAGGCACAGATACGCAGTATTTT
>NA|TRBJ2-1|TRBV5-1|NA
CASSFYSYNEQFF
TGCGCCAGCAGCTTCTACAGTTACAATGAGCAGTTCTTC
>NA|TRBJ1-1|TRBV5-5|TRBD1
CASSWTGGNTEAFF
TGTGCCAGCAGCTGGACAGGGGGGAATACTGAAGCTTTCTTT
>NA|TRBJ1-6|TRBV2|NA
CASSLVRQNSPLHF
TGTGCCAGCAGTTTAGTGCGGCAGAATTCACCCCTCCACTTT
>NA|TRBJ2-6|TRBV19|TRBD1
CASTPKDRGQQGANVLTF
TGTGCCAGTACCCCAAAAGACAGGGGTCAGCAAGGGGCCAACGTCCTGACTTTC
>NA|TRBJ1-2|TRBV9|TRBD1
CASSAPLTGDGYTF
TGTGCCAGCAGCGCGCCCTTGACAGGGGATGGCTACACCTTC
>NA|TRBJ2-1|TRBV5-1|TRBD1
CASRQGPMDLPTNEQFF
TGCGCCAGCCGACAGGGGCCAATGGATCTCCCTACCAATGAGCAGTTCTTC
>NA|TRBJ2-2|TRBV4-1|NA
CASSQAGGLTTGELFF
TGCGCCAGCAGCCAAGCAGGGGGGCTGACCACCGGGGAGCTGTTTTTT
>NA|TRBJ2-1|TRBV10-1|TRBD2
CASSESLAGTNNEQFF
TGCGCCAGCAGTGAGTCCCTAGCGGGGACCAACAATGAGCAGTTCTTC
>NA|TRBJ1-6|TRBV7-9|TRBD1
CASNGTGSSYNSPLHF
TGTGCCAGCAACGGGACAGGGAGCTCCTATAATTCACCCCTCCACTTT
>NA|TRBJ1-1|TRBV28|TRBD1
CASSLGQRNTEAFF
TGTGCCAGCAGTTTGGGACAGAGGAACACTGAAGCTTTCTTT
>NA|TRBJ1-2|TRBV7-9|NA
CASSAGQSGYTF
TGTGCCAGCAGCGCTGGACAGAGTGGCTACACCTTC
>NA|TRBJ2-3|TRBV19|NA
CATRRGGSTDTQYF
TGTGCCACCAGGAGGGGGGGAAGCACAGATACGCAGTATTTT
>NA|TRBJ2-5|TRBV3-1/TRBV3-2|NA
CASSQGTAPSSQETQYF
TGTGCCAGCAGCCAAGGGACAGCTCCCAGCTCCCAAGAGACCCAGTACTTC